One and the same sample provided the 32 T cell receptor beta chains below, sequenced in a study of blood T cell repertoires in COVID-19. The data were produced by immunoSEQ multiplex PCR, yet TCRdb's version contains in-frame clones alone and is incomplete. The repertoire holds under 150,000 clones, with over 70% as singletons. The specimen was PBMCs or T cells enriched from blood (not recorded which). The receptors here all came from a man aged 45-65 years in a cohort exposed to, infected with or recovered from COVID-19 (not recorded which).

The rearrangement links TRBV7-3 to TRBJ2-7; 11 nucleotides agree with TRBD2. The ends lost 5 bases at V and 0 bases at J; junction bases unmatched: 3. Germline-derived CDR1 and CDR2 are SGHTA and FQGTGA. The CDR3 totals 15 residues. The CDR3 region is CASSQGLADSYEQYF. The CDR3 DNA reads as TGTGCCAGCAGCCAGGGACTAGCGGACTCCTACGAGCAGTACTTC.

The chain has TRBV11-2 and TRBJ1-4, with D uncertain. Germline V CDR1 and CDR2: SGHAT, FQNNGV. With 4 bases removed from V and 8 bases from J, the gap between germline ends came to 11 bases. This CDR3 is 13 amino acids long. CDR3 region: CASSWGVREKLFF. Here the CDR3 DNA reads TGTGCCAGCAGCTGGGGAGTTAGGGAAAAACTGTTTTTT.

This rearrangement joins TRBV19 to TRBJ2-5, with D hard to call. The CDR3 has 13 residues. V lost 5 bases and J lost 4, with 11 bases in between. Germline CDR1 reads LNHDA; CDR2 reads SQIVND (reference sequence). DNA of the CDR3: TGTGCCAGTAGTCTTCGAGGCGGAGAGACCCAGTACTTC. This encodes CASSLRGGETQYF.

This chain links TRBV27 with TRBJ2-3, with a weak D call TRBD2 (6 bases). This CDR3 spans 12 amino acids. Trimming took 6 bases from V and 5 from J, leaving 9 bases between them. Per the germline V gene, CDR1 is MNHEY and CDR2 is SMNVEV (reference sequence). Here the CDR3 reads CASSTGVDTQYF. The CDR3 bases are TGTGCCAGCAGCACGGGGGTAGATACGCAGTATTTT.

Comment on this clone: The same CDR3 can be traced to other DNA sequences in this sample. V is TRBV28 and J is TRBJ1-4; D is perhaps TRBD1 (6 bases). The V gene's germline CDR1 is MDHEN and CDR2 SYDVKM. CDR3 length: 13 amino acids. The V end lost 2 bases, the J end lost 8 bases, and 9 bases lay between the germline ends. The CDR3 region has the DNA TGTGCCAGCAGTTTACAGGGGAGAGAAAAACTGTTTTTT. This gives the protein CASSLQGREKLFF.

The gene calls are TRBV9 and TRBJ1-3; the D is unclear. Germline V gives CDR1 SGDLS, CDR2 YYNGEE. Trimming shortened V by 0 bases and J by 0 bases, and 7 bases separated the two germline ends. The CDR3 extends over 15 amino acids. The chain's CDR3 is CASSVGAASGNTIYF. The CDR3, as DNA: TGTGCCAGCAGCGTAGGGGCAGCCTCTGGAAACACCATATATTTT.

V usage is TRBV13 and J usage is TRBJ1-2; 11 bases fit TRBD1. Germline values: CDR1 PRHDT, CDR2 FYEKMQ (reference sequence). CDR3 length equals 15 residues. V was pared by 5 bases and J by 5 bases, with 7 bases of the junction left unmatched. CDR3 loop: CASSLGQGAIYGYTF. CDR3 nucleotide sequence: TGTGCCAGCAGCCTCGGACAGGGGGCCATTTATGGCTACACCTTC.

The chain joins TRBV7-6 to TRBJ2-3, with 7 bases identical to TRBD2. The germline gives CDR1 SGHVS, CDR2 FNYEAQ. V lost 0 bases, J lost 0 bases, and 6 bases stayed unmatched. CDR3 length: 17 amino acids. This chain's CDR3 is CASSLAGAGSSTDTQYF. In DNA form, the CDR3 reads TGTGCCAGCAGCTTAGCGGGAGCGGGATCTAGCACAGATACGCAGTATTTT.

This chain uses TRBV19 with TRBJ1-4, with D tentatively TRBD1 (5 bases). The ends were cut back, 3 bases at V and 8 bases at J, with 10 bases in the middle. The CDR3 length is 13 residues. The germline V gene has CDR1 LNHDA and CDR2 SQIVND (reference sequence). The CDR3 protein is CASSIGAIEKLFF. The CDR3 DNA reads TGTGCCAGTAGTATTGGGGCGATCGAAAAACTGTTTTTT.

The chain employs TRBV11-3 and TRBJ2-1, with 8 positions matching TRBD2. The J segment lost 0 bases and the V segment lost 5 bases, leaving 3 bases of the junction unmatched. The CDR3 totals 15 residues. The germline gives CDR1 SGHNT, CDR2 YENEEA. The CDR3, as DNA: TGTGCCAGCAGCCAGGCGGGGGGCTCCTACAATGAGCAGTTCTTC. Translated, it gives CASSQAGGSYNEQFF.

V gene TRBV15 combines with J gene TRBJ2-3; 9 bases are a match to TRBD2. The V segment lost 1 base and the J segment 2 bases; nucleotides outside the gene matches: 7. In germline, CDR1 is LNHNV, CDR2 YYDKDF (reference sequence). This CDR3 has 17 residues. The CDR3 DNA is TGTGCCACCAGCAGAGCTGGCGGGGGGGCTTACACAGATACGCAGTATTTT. Translating it yields CATSRAGGGAYTDTQYF.

The chain couples TRBV28 to TRBJ2-3; 8 bases map to TRBD2. The CDR3 is 15 amino acids. Trimming at V came to 6 bases and at J to 5 bases, leaving 10 bases not matched to a gene. Germline V gene lookup returns CDR1 MDHEN and CDR2 SYDVKM. The CDR3 reads CASSLSGKWGDTQYF. Here the CDR3 DNA reads TGTGCCAGCAGCCTTAGCGGGAAGTGGGGAGATACGCAGTATTTT. The full variable domain, its missing parts supplied by reference TRBV28 and TRBJ2-3, is DVKVTQSSRYLVKRTGEKVFLECVQDMDHENMFWYRQDPGLGLRLIYFSYDVKMKEKGDIPEGYSVSREKKERFSLILESASTNQTSMYLCASSLSGKWGDTQYFGPGTRLTVL.

This chain joins TRBV13 and TRBJ2-1, with 8 bases that match TRBD1. The junction had 11 bases not matched to a gene; V was cut back by 5 bases and J by 8 bases. This CDR3 is built from 15 residues. CDR1 is PRHDT and CDR2 is FYEKMQ in the germline V gene (reference sequence). The CDR3 protein is CASSLTGGKSDEQFF. The DNA for the CDR3 is TGTGCCAGCAGCCTAACAGGGGGGAAATCCGATGAGCAGTTCTTC.

This clone was observed a few times. The chain couples TRBV18 to TRBJ1-6; D is possibly TRBD1 (6 bases). The germline V gene encodes CDR1 KGHSH and CDR2 LQKENI. The CDR3 contains 18 residues. Trimming cost V 2 bases and J 7 bases, with 21 bases left between them. CDR3 protein: CASSPGRLGGSLNSPLHF. The CDR3 DNA reads as TGTGCCAGCTCACCAGGGCGGCTTGGGGGCAGTCTGAATTCACCCCTCCACTTT.

The rearrangement joins TRBV5-4 to TRBJ1-4; D is perhaps TRBD1 (6 bases). Germline lookup yields CDR1 SGHNT and CDR2 YYREEE (reference sequence). The V gene lost 2 bases and the J gene lost 3 bases, with 11 bases spanning the gap. The CDR3 has 15 amino acids. Written as DNA, the CDR3 is TGTGCCAGCAGCTTTCAAGGGGGAGCTAATGAAAAACTGTTTTTT. It is translated as CASSFQGGANEKLFF. Full variable domain (outside the CDR3, taken from reference TRBV5-4 and TRBJ1-4): ETGVTQSPTHLIKTRGQQVTLRCSSQSGHNTVSWYQQALGQGPQFIFQYYREEENGRGNFPPRFSGLQFPNYSSELNVNALELDDSALYLCASSFQGGANEKLFFGSGTQLSVL.

The sample holds a few counts of this clone. The V gene is TRBV30, the J gene TRBJ1-6; D is unresolved. V dropped 0 bases and J dropped 6 bases, with 12 bases sitting between them. The germline CDR1 and CDR2 sequences are GTSNPN and SVGIG (reference sequence). The CDR3 covers 15 residues. This CDR3 is CAWSVTGMGNSPLHF. The CDR3, as DNA: TGTGCCTGGAGTGTAACGGGAATGGGTAATTCACCCCTCCACTTT.

This clone was counted a single time. This sequence joins TRBV19 and TRBJ1-2; TRBD1 agrees at 7 bases. Germline values: CDR1 LNHDA, CDR2 SQIVND (reference sequence). Losses at the gene ends were 6 bases for V and 2 bases for J; bases not matched to a gene: 0. The CDR3 loop spans 12 amino acids. The CDR3: CASRGQNYGYTF. The DNA of the CDR3 is TGTGCCAGTAGGGGACAGAACTATGGCTACACCTTC.

The J gene is TRBJ2-1, the V gene TRBV5-1; TRBD2 might be the D (5 bases). Germline V gene lookup returns CDR1 SGHRS and CDR2 YFSETQ. Trimming took 0 bases from V and 10 from J, leaving 8 bases between them. The length of the CDR3 is 12 residues. Here the CDR3 reads CASSLGGEEQFF. Written as DNA, the CDR3 is TGCGCCAGCAGCTTGGGGGGAGAGGAGCAGTTCTTC.

The V gene is TRBV10-3, the J gene TRBJ1-5; a weak D match, TRBD1 (5 bases). The V and J ends lost 0 bases and 4 bases respectively, with 10 bases between them. CDR1 is ENHRY, CDR2 SYGVKD, per germline. The CDR3 consists of 15 residues. The CDR3 region is CAISESGGENQPQHF. The CDR3, as DNA: TGTGCCATCAGTGAGTCGGGAGGGGAAAATCAGCCCCAGCATTTT.

This chain links TRBV7-8 with TRBJ2-7; D is unresolved. The V gene's germline CDR1 is SGHVS and CDR2 FQNEAQ. The CDR3 has 12 residues. V lost 1 base to trimming and J lost 6 bases, with 7 bases between them. CDR3 bases: TGTGCCAGCAGCTTAGGCTCCGGCGAGCAGTACTTC. Protein sequence: CASSLGSGEQYF.

The chain has TRBV7-9 and TRBJ2-7, with a possible D match to TRBD1 (6 bases). Germline V gene lookup returns CDR1 SEHNR and CDR2 FQNEAQ (reference sequence). CDR3 length: 16 amino acids. V was pared by 4 bases and J by 3 bases, with 19 bases between. CDR3 nucleotides: TGTGCCAGCAGCTCGTTGGGGGCAGGGGCGATCTACGAGCAGTACTTC. Protein: CASSSLGAGAIYEQYF.

The chain has TRBV28 and TRBJ2-1; possibly TRBD2 for D (5 bases). Germline loops: CDR1 MDHEN, CDR2 SYDVKM. This CDR3 is built from 14 residues. The V and J ends lost 6 bases and 10 bases respectively, with 19 bases between them. The CDR3, as DNA: TGTGCCAGCAGAGATGTAGCGTCGGCCGGGGAGCAGTTCTTC. This translates into CASRDVASAGEQFF.

This clone was seen only once. The V call is TRBV10-3, the J call TRBJ2-7, with D possibly matching TRBD1 (5 bases). The CDR3 consists of 13 residues. Germline CDR1 is ENHRY and CDR2 is SYGVKD. V was cut by 3 bases and J by 5 bases, with 11 bases left in between. The CDR3 DNA sequence: TGTGCCATCAGTGAATCACAGGTCAACGAGCAGTACTTC. It translates to CAISESQVNEQYF.

The chain employs TRBV6-2 or TRBV6-3 and TRBJ1-2; D is uncertain. The CDR3 contains 13 residues. Trimming shortened V by 0 bases and J by 5 bases, and 7 bases separated the two germline ends. Germline V CDR1 and CDR2: MNHEY, SVGEGT. In nucleotides, the CDR3 is TGTGCCAGCAGTTACTCGGCCAAGTATGGCTACACCTTC. Its protein product is CASSYSAKYGYTF.

CDR3 bases: TGTGCCAGCAGTGGCCCTGCGTATAGCACAGATACGCAGTATTTT. It is translated as CASSGPAYSTDTQYF. The chain links TRBV25-1 to TRBJ2-3; D is ambiguous. The V end was cut by 4 bases, the J end by 0 bases, with 11 bases between. CDR3 length: 15 residues. Per germline, CDR1 MGHDK and CDR2 SYGVNS.

V and J are TRBV11-2 and TRBJ2-7; D perhaps matches TRBD2 (7 bases). Trimming cost V 3 bases and J 4 bases, with 22 bases left between them. Germline V gene sequence: CDR1 SGHAT, CDR2 FQNNGV. The CDR3 has 17 amino acids. The CDR3 here is CASSFGGGGRSKYEQYF. In DNA form, the CDR3 reads TGTGCCAGCAGCTTTGGGGGGGGCGGGAGAAGTAAGTACGAGCAGTACTTC.

This rearrangement joins TRBV6-6 to TRBJ1-2; TRBD1 aligns across 8 bases. The V gene end was trimmed by 5 bases and the J gene end by 0 bases; junction bases not matched to a gene: 11. The CDR3 runs 17 residues. Germline loops: CDR1 MNHNY, CDR2 SVGAGI (reference sequence). CDR3 sequence: CASSPLGTGAANYGYTF. CDR3 bases: TGTGCCAGCAGTCCTCTTGGGACAGGTGCAGCTAACTATGGCTACACCTTC.

The table lists this clone with a count of one. The chain couples TRBV6-5 to TRBJ2-7, with TRBD2 identical over 11 bases. This CDR3 is 14 amino acids long. The V and J ends lost 6 bases and 3 bases, in that order; junction bases with no gene match: 4. The germline V gene has CDR1 MNHEY and CDR2 SVGAGI. Written as DNA, the CDR3 is TGTGCCAGCAGCTTAGCGGGAGGGGACTACGAGCAGTACTTC. It yields the protein CASSLAGGDYEQYF.

V is TRBV7-6 and J is TRBJ1-1; D is possibly TRBD1 (5 bases). Germline values: CDR1 SGHVS, CDR2 FNYEAQ. V was shortened by 1 base and J by 1 base, with 13 bases between the two germline ends. The CDR3 contains 16 residues. In DNA, the CDR3 is TGTGCCAGCAGCTTAGGTATGAGGGGAGGGAACACTGAAGCTTTCTTT. Translated, it gives CASSLGMRGGNTEAFF.

This chain joins TRBV29-1 and TRBJ1-1; possibly TRBD1 for D (5 bases). Trimming took 3 bases from V and 3 from J, leaving 8 bases between them. The CDR3 consists of 12 residues. Germline V gene data show CDR1 as SQVTM and CDR2 as ANQGSEA. CDR3 coding DNA: TGCAGCGTTGACCGGGGGGACACTGAAGCTTTCTTT. Translated: CSVDRGDTEAFF.

This chain connects TRBV5-1 to TRBJ2-3; TRBD2 matches at 10 bases. Trimming at V came to 4 bases and at J to 6 bases, leaving 8 bases not matched to a gene. The CDR3 contains 15 residues. CDR1 and CDR2 (germline): SGHRS, YFSETQ. CDR3 region: CASSPASGRRDTQYF. For the CDR3, the DNA is TGCGCCAGCAGCCCCGCTAGCGGGAGAAGGGATACGCAGTATTTT.

This clone was observed once. The chain uses TRBV13 and TRBJ2-7, with 7 bases identical to TRBD1. Germline V gives CDR1 PRHDT, CDR2 FYEKMQ (reference sequence). The CDR3 is 15 amino acids. The J segment lost 4 bases and the V segment lost 4 bases, leaving 10 bases of the junction unmatched. CDR3 nucleotides: TGTGCCAGCAGCTCGGCGACAGGGATTTCATACGAGCAGTACTTC. Protein sequence: CASSSATGISYEQYF. The variable domain in full, with the rest retrieved from reference TRBV13 and TRBJ2-7, is AAGVIQSPRHLIKEKRETATLKCYPIPRHDTVYWYQQGPGQDPQFLISFYEKMQSDKGSIPDRFSAQQFSDYHSELNMSSLELGDSALYFCASSSATGISYEQYFGPGTRLTVT.